These T cell receptor beta chains were read from a single sample in a study of breast tumors, draining lymph nodes, adjacent tissues. TCRdb re-called the multiplex PCR reads through MiXCR, storing one row per CDR3 protein. This table holds 200,000 or so distinct CDR3 sequences, 30% to 40% found once. The sample comprised axillary lymph node tissue. Receptors originate from a female donor with breast cancer. Some clones in this sample may be carry-over from other donors' samples. CDR3s include the opening cysteine and the closing phenylalanine or tryptophan. Each record gives: V gene, J gene, D gene, CDR3 protein. The D gene is left open where the match is weak.

v_call: TRBV3-1
j_call: TRBJ1-5
d_call: -
cdr3_aa: CASSQGSGNQPQHF

v_call: TRBV7-8
j_call: TRBJ2-2
d_call: -
cdr3_aa: CASHRTANTGRELFF

v_call: TRBV18
j_call: TRBJ1-4
d_call: -
cdr3_aa: CASSNVGQIATTNEKLFF

v_call: TRBV20-1
j_call: TRBJ2-1
d_call: TRBD2
cdr3_aa: CSAGGASYNEQFF

v_call: TRBV12-3/TRBV12-4
j_call: TRBJ1-2
d_call: -
cdr3_aa: CASSLNGYGYTF

v_call: TRBV2
j_call: TRBJ1-6
d_call: -
cdr3_aa: CASPMGSAPLHF

v_call: TRBV7-9
j_call: TRBJ2-5
d_call: TRBD1
cdr3_aa: CASSSDRGGIQETQYF

v_call: TRBV7-2
j_call: TRBJ1-2
d_call: -
cdr3_aa: CASSSRSFGYTF

v_call: TRBV12-3/TRBV12-4
j_call: TRBJ2-2
d_call: TRBD1
cdr3_aa: CASSRRTGNTGELFF

v_call: TRBV20-1
j_call: TRBJ2-7
d_call: TRBD2
cdr3_aa: CSASWGGGMDEQYF

v_call: TRBV2
j_call: TRBJ1-6
d_call: TRBD1
cdr3_aa: CASRSTGIGSPLHF

v_call: TRBV2
j_call: TRBJ2-1
d_call: TRBD2
cdr3_aa: CASSDRTSRGEQFF

v_call: TRBV6-6
j_call: TRBJ1-2
d_call: TRBD1
cdr3_aa: CASSSGGIDTGGYTF

v_call: TRBV6-9
j_call: TRBJ1-2
d_call: -
cdr3_aa: CASSERETNYGYTF

v_call: TRBV5-1
j_call: TRBJ1-2
d_call: -
cdr3_aa: CAGFDGYGYTF

v_call: TRBV20-1
j_call: TRBJ1-2
d_call: TRBD1
cdr3_aa: CSANTGTGLGYTF

v_call: TRBV28
j_call: TRBJ2-5
d_call: TRBD2
cdr3_aa: CASKTSGRGGTQYF

v_call: TRBV28
j_call: TRBJ2-2
d_call: TRBD1
cdr3_aa: CASSSPGGVGELFF

v_call: TRBV20-1
j_call: TRBJ1-3
d_call: -
cdr3_aa: CSALQARSGNTIYF

v_call: TRBV4-1
j_call: TRBJ2-7
d_call: TRBD2
cdr3_aa: CASSQTSRDLLEQYF

v_call: TRBV7-2
j_call: TRBJ1-4
d_call: TRBD1
cdr3_aa: CGSRAGGTATNEKLFF